One sample yielded the 5 T cell receptor beta chains listed below, sequenced in a study of shared clonotypes between healthy human individuals. TCRdb keeps only in-frame clones here, not all; method: immunoSEQ multiplex PCR. The sample lists 2 million or so clones; roughly 94% were seen once. Source material: naive CD4+ T cells sorted from blood. Subset reported: CD45RA+ positively selected. These receptors originate from a man younger than 30 in good health.

The chain has TRBV5-1 and TRBJ2-7; the D gene could be TRBD1 or TRBD2 (5 bases each). The CDR3 totals 13 residues. CDR1 SGHRS and CDR2 YFSETQ come from the germline V gene. V dropped 4 bases and J dropped 3 bases, with 11 bases sitting between them. This CDR3 is CASSGDANYEQYF. CDR3 in DNA: TGCGCCAGCAGCGGGGACGCTAACTACGAGCAGTACTTC. Full variable domain (remainder filled in from reference TRBV5-1 and TRBJ2-7): KAGVTQTPRYLIKTRGQQVTLSCSPISGHRSVSWYQQTPGQGLQFLFEYFSETQRNKGNFPGRFSGRQFSNSRSEMNVSTLELGDSALYLCASSGDANYEQYFGPGTRLTVT.

The CDR3 sequence is CASSADRVSYTF. DNA for the CDR3: TGTGCCAGCAGCGCCGACAGGGTGAGCTACACCTTC. The chain couples TRBV7-2 to TRBJ1-2, with 7 bases lining up with TRBD1. The length of the CDR3 is 12 residues. J gave up 9 bases and V 5 bases, and 6 bases lay outside the gene matches. Germline V gene lookup returns CDR1 SGHTA and CDR2 FQGNSA.

The chain links TRBV19 to TRBJ1-1; D gene unclear. This CDR3 has 13 amino acids. The V end was cut by 0 bases, the J end by 0 bases, with 2 bases between. Germline V gene lookup returns CDR1 LNHDA and CDR2 SQIVND (reference sequence). As DNA, the CDR3 is TGTGCCAGTAGTATAGAGGTGAACACTGAAGCTTTCTTT. Protein product: CASSIEVNTEAFF. Full variable domain (missing parts from reference TRBV19 and TRBJ1-1): DGGITQSPKYLFRKEGQNVTLSCEQNLNHDAMYWYRQDPGQGLRLIYYSQIVNDFQKGDIAEGYSVSREKKESFPLTVTSAQKNPTAFYLCASSIEVNTEAFFGQGTRLTVV.

Only one count was recorded for this clone. The chain is built from TRBV6-1 and TRBJ2-3; D is unclear. V lost 6 bases and J lost 0, with 10 bases in between. The CDR3 has 14 residues. The V gene's germline CDR1 is MNHNS and CDR2 SASEGT. CDR3 DNA sequence: TGTGCCAGCAGGAAAGGACCGAGCACAGATACGCAGTATTTT. This translates into CASRKGPSTDTQYF.

Of note for this clone: The identical CDR3 is also encoded by other nucleotide sequences in the sample. The chain recombines TRBV7-2 with TRBJ2-3; perhaps TRBD2 as D (6 bases). Trimming cost V 0 bases and J 1 base, with 11 bases left between them. Germline CDR1 is SGHTA and CDR2 is FQGNSA. CDR3 size: 16 residues. The chain's CDR3 is CASSLAPGGGTDTQYF. CDR3 DNA: TGTGCCAGCAGCTTAGCGCCGGGCGGGGGCACAGATACGCAGTATTTT.